This is a list of T cell receptor beta chains from one sample in a study of blood T cells in healthy people across ages. One entry per CDR3 protein, called by TCRdb with MiXCR from the 5' RACE reads. Of fewer than 800,000 distinct CDR3 sequences listed, 32% are singletons. Sequences were obtained from blood. The receptors shown here come from a woman at least 80 years old in good health. Each CDR3 is given with its conserved first and last residue. A D gene is named only where the DNA matches it firmly. Clone size, where shown, is once, few, many, or a class for clones that have expanded.

V gene	J gene	D gene	clone size	CDR3 protein	CDR3 DNA
TRBV27	TRBJ2-6	TRBD1	many	CASRGQGGVLSGANVLTF	TGTGCCAGCAGGGGACAGGGGGGTGTATTGTCTGGGGCCAACGTCCTGACTTTC
TRBV20-1	TRBJ2-3	-	-	CSARDPIGATDTQYF	TGCAGTGCTAGAGATCCTATTGGGGCAACAGATACGCAGTATTTT
TRBV4-2	TRBJ2-4	TRBD1	many	CASSPQGQGTALTNKNIQYF	TGTGCCAGCAGCCCCCAGGGACAGGGGACCGCCCTGACCAACAAAAACATTCAGTACTTC
TRBV7-2	TRBJ2-1	TRBD2	few	CAGSLAGGPSYNEQFF	TGTGCCGGCAGCTTAGCGGGGGGTCCCTCCTACAATGAGCAGTTCTTC
TRBV18	TRBJ1-6	-	many	CASCFRGSDSSYNSPLHF	TGTGCCAGTTGCTTTCGGGGCAGCGATAGCTCCTATAATTCACCCCTCCACTTT
TRBV5-1	TRBJ1-2	TRBD1	many	CASSSFGQEGGYTF	TGCGCCAGCAGCTCCTTTGGACAGGAGGGTGGCTACACCTTC
TRBV6-5	TRBJ2-2	-	-	CASTNSIGWEELFF	TGTGCCAGCACCAACTCGATTGGGTGGGAGGAGCTGTTTTTT
TRBV19	TRBJ2-2	-	few	CASSTDSYTGELFF	TGTGCCAGTAGTACGGACTCCTACACCGGGGAGCTGTTTTTT
TRBV29-1	TRBJ2-7	-	many	CSVRMGPYEQYF	TGCAGCGTACGAATGGGACCCTACGAGCAGTACTTC
TRBV5-6	TRBJ2-5	-	many	CASSVSGPRETQYF	TGTGCCAGCAGCGTCTCCGGGCCTAGGGAGACCCAGTACTTC
TRBV7-9	TRBJ1-2	-	many	CASSLGDTYGYTF	TGTGCCAGCAGCTTAGGGGACACCTATGGCTACACCTTC
TRBV12-3/TRBV12-4	TRBJ2-3	TRBD1	-	CASSLTGESTDVQYF	TGTGCCAGCAGCCTGACAGGGGAGAGCACAGATGTGCAGTATTTT
TRBV5-6	TRBJ2-2	-	-	CASSFWALIGWGELFF	TGTGCCAGCAGCTTTTGGGCCCTGATCGGCTGGGGGGAGCTGTTTTTT
TRBV3-1	TRBJ2-1	-	many	CASSSFGNEQFF	TGTGCCAGCAGCTCTTTTGGGAATGAGCAGTTCTTC
TRBV2	TRBJ2-5	-	-	CASSGPVGTQYF	TGTGCCAGCAGTGGACCCGTAGGAACCCAGTACTTC
TRBV27	TRBJ2-7	-	few	CASSPRGGRAGSYNEQYF	TGTGCCAGCAGCCCCAGGGGTGGGCGGGCAGGCTCCTACAATGAGCAGTACTTC
TRBV20-1	TRBJ2-7	TRBD2	once	CSARGGRAGSFEQYF	TGCAGTGCTAGAGGTGGGAGGGCCGGTTCGTTCGAGCAGTACTTC
TRBV20-1	TRBJ2-5	TRBD1	many	CSAIADSRGPETQYF	TGCAGTGCTATCGCTGATAGCAGGGGGCCGGAGACCCAGTACTTC
TRBV25-1	TRBJ1-1	-	-	CASRAPGDTEAFF	TGTGCCAGCAGGGCCCCCGGTGACACTGAAGCTTTCTTT
TRBV2	TRBJ2-7	-	many	CASSESPYEQYF	TGTGCCAGCAGTGAGTCGCCCTACGAGCAGTACTTC
TRBV20-1	TRBJ2-7	-	many	CSARADNEQYF	TGCAGTGCTAGAGCGGACAACGAGCAGTACTTC
TRBV20-1	TRBJ1-1	-	-	CSARSTDNTEAFF	TGCAGTGCTAGGTCGACAGATAACACTGAAGCTTTCTTT
TRBV20-1	TRBJ2-1	-	once	CSARASGTPLLGQFF	TGCAGTGCTAGAGCCTCCGGGACTCCCCTTCTTGGTCAGTTCTTC
TRBV20-1	TRBJ2-7	TRBD1	many	CSASRGQGLGEQYF	TGCAGTGCCAGCAGGGGACAGGGTCTAGGCGAGCAGTACTTC
TRBV20-1	TRBJ2-3	-	-	CSARDPKGADTQYF	TGCAGTGCTAGAGATCCAAAGGGCGCAGATACGCAGTATTTT
TRBV6-1	TRBJ2-7	-	many	CASALRDGSYEQYF	TGTGCCAGCGCCCTCCGGGACGGCTCCTACGAGCAGTACTTC
TRBV7-2	TRBJ2-7	-	-	CASSWQSSYEQYF	TGTGCCAGCAGCTGGCAGTCCTCCTACGAGCAGTACTTC
TRBV7-6	TRBJ2-5	-	few	CASSLGSRVGETQYF	TGTGCCAGCAGCCTCGGAAGTAGGGTTGGGGAGACCCAGTACTTC
TRBV6-1	TRBJ2-7	-	few	CASSEFPAYEQYF	TGTGCCAGCAGTGAGTTTCCGGCCTACGAGCAGTACTTC
TRBV5-1	TRBJ2-1	TRBD2	-	CASSQAPLAGGLYNEQFF	TGCGCCAGCAGTCAGGCCCCGCTAGCGGGAGGCCTCTACAATGAGCAGTTCTTC
TRBV28	TRBJ2-5	-	many	CASSQRDRETQYF	TGTGCCAGCAGCCAGAGGGACCGGGAGACCCAGTACTTC
TRBV9	TRBJ2-3	-	-	CASSVVSLGTQYF	TGTGCCAGCAGCGTAGTGAGCTTAGGTACGCAGTATTTT
TRBV2	TRBJ2-3	-	many	CASSEGPSAQYF	TGTGCCAGCAGTGAAGGTCCTAGCGCGCAGTATTTT
TRBV7-2	TRBJ2-7	TRBD1	once	CASSTNPGQGANEQYF	TGTGCCAGCAGCACAAACCCGGGACAGGGGGCAAACGAGCAGTACTTC
TRBV7-8	TRBJ1-6	-	-	CASSLNLRPGTSYNSPLHF	TGTGCCAGCAGCCTAAATTTGCGTCCCGGAACCTCCTATAATTCACCCCTCCACTTT
TRBV18	TRBJ2-6	-	-	CASSPRQGNGANVLTF	TGTGCCAGCTCACCAAGGCAGGGGAACGGGGCCAACGTCCTGACTTTC
TRBV27	TRBJ2-4	-	-	CASSSPGRTAKNIQYF	TGTGCCAGCAGTTCACCAGGGAGAACGGCCAAAAACATTCAGTACTTC
TRBV12-3/TRBV12-4	TRBJ1-1	-	few	CASSKMNTEAFF	TGTGCCAGCAGTAAAATGAACACTGAAGCTTTCTTT
TRBV5-1	TRBJ2-6	-	many	CASSPMKANVLTF	TGCGCCAGCAGCCCAATGAAGGCCAACGTCCTGACTTTC
TRBV11-2	TRBJ2-5	-	-	CASSLWTELQETQYF	TGTGCCAGCAGCTTATGGACAGAACTACAAGAGACCCAGTACTTC
TRBV6-1	TRBJ2-1	-	many	CASSEVVGGYNEQFF	TGTGCCAGCAGTGAAGTAGTGGGGGGCTACAATGAGCAGTTCTTC
TRBV12-3/TRBV12-4	TRBJ1-1	-	-	CASSLGMFTEAFF	TGTGCCAGCAGTTTAGGAATGTTCACTGAAGCTTTCTTT
TRBV6-5	TRBJ1-3	-	-	CASSYNSFSGNTIYF	TGTGCCAGCAGTTATAACAGCTTCTCTGGAAACACCATATATTTT
TRBV5-5	TRBJ2-2	-	once	CACSLISGPGELFF	TGTGCCTGCAGCTTGATTTCGGGACCCGGGGAGCTGTTTTTT
TRBV20-1	TRBJ1-5	-	-	CSARGSGPRAVNQPQHF	TGCAGTGCTAGAGGCTCCGGACCGAGGGCCGTCAATCAGCCCCAGCATTTT
TRBV2	TRBJ1-1	-	-	CASRGEWGGTEAFF	TGTGCCAGCAGGGGGGAGTGGGGCGGGACTGAAGCTTTCTTT
TRBV28	TRBJ1-1	-	many	CASTPRDNSNTEAFF	TGTGCCAGCACCCCACGGGACAACTCGAACACTGAAGCTTTCTTT
TRBV5-1	TRBJ1-2	TRBD1	-	CASSYQGAQLANYGYTF	TGCGCCAGCAGCTACCAGGGGGCCCAGTTAGCTAACTATGGCTACACCTTC
TRBV2	TRBJ2-1	-	-	CASSATLEQFF	TGTGCCAGCAGTGCGACCCTTGAGCAGTTCTTC
TRBV7-7	TRBJ2-5	TRBD1	-	CASSRQGFGTQYF	TGTGCTAGCAGCCGACAGGGGTTTGGGACCCAGTACTTC
TRBV2	TRBJ1-5	-	many	CASSEYRMQPQHF	TGTGCCAGCAGTGAGTACAGAATGCAGCCCCAGCATTTT
TRBV12-3/TRBV12-4	TRBJ2-1	TRBD2	many	CASSSFLAGDNNEQFF	TGTGCCAGCAGTTCATTCCTAGCGGGGGACAACAATGAGCAGTTCTTC
TRBV7-3	TRBJ2-3	-	-	CASSSGGRADTQYF	TGTGCCAGCAGCTCCGGGGGAAGAGCAGATACGCAGTATTTT
TRBV10-3	TRBJ1-2	-	many	CAISLLDYGYTF	TGTGCCATCAGCCTGTTGGACTATGGCTACACCTTC
TRBV3-1	TRBJ1-5	-	few	CASSPQRSNQPQHF	TGTGCCAGCAGCCCCCAGAGGAGCAATCAGCCCCAGCATTTT